This is a list of T cell receptor beta chains from one sample in a study of beta chain features in type 1 diabetes. Clones were sequenced by immunoSEQ multiplex PCR, and TCRdb holds only the in-frame ones, with some missing. In the table there are 450,000 or so clones, 10% to 12% of which are singletons. Sequenced input: naive CD4+ T cells from blood. The receptors were gathered from a woman aged 18-29 years in good health. Each CDR3 is given with its conserved first and last residue. D genes are given only for firm matches. Size is omitted from some rows. Given values are once, few, many or a class for expanded clones.

size: NA; J: TRBJ1-1; V: TRBV23-1; D: TRBD1; DNA: TGCGCCAGCAGTCCCCCGACAGGGGAGGTCCAAGGGGACACTGAAGCTTTCTTT; CDR3: CASSPPTGEVQGDTEAFF
size: few; J: TRBJ2-1; V: TRBV18; D: TRBD2; DNA: TGTGCCAGCTCACCGGGACTAGCGACTGAGCAGTTCTTC; CDR3: CASSPGLATEQFF
size: few; J: TRBJ1-2; V: TRBV25-1; D: NA; DNA: TGTGCCAGCAGTCCAACCGGGACTAGAGGCTACACCTTC; CDR3: CASSPTGTRGYTF
size: NA; J: TRBJ2-1; V: TRBV9; D: NA; DNA: TGTGCCAGCAGCGTAGACCGGGGTAGCGCAGACAATGAGCAGTTCTTC; CDR3: CASSVDRGSADNEQFF
size: few; J: TRBJ1-1; V: TRBV27; D: NA; DNA: TGTGCCAGCTATGATTTTGGGAGGTGGAACACTGAAGCTTTCTTT; CDR3: CASYDFGRWNTEAFF
size: NA; J: TRBJ1-5; V: TRBV30; D: NA; DNA: TGTGCCTGGAGTCAGGGGCGAGATCAGCCCCAGCATTTT; CDR3: CAWSQGRDQPQHF
size: NA; J: TRBJ2-1; V: TRBV11-2; D: NA; DNA: TGTGCCAGCAGCTTAGATTGGCAGCTCAATGAGCAGTTCTTC; CDR3: CASSLDWQLNEQFF
size: few; J: TRBJ1-1; V: TRBV6-5; D: NA; DNA: TGTGCCAGCAGTTTTGGGGCGAAGAACACTGAAGCTTTCTTT; CDR3: CASSFGAKNTEAFF
size: NA; J: TRBJ2-1; V: TRBV5-4; D: TRBD2; DNA: TGTGCCAGCAGCTGGGCCGGGACTAGCGGACTCAATGAGCAGTTCTTC; CDR3: CASSWAGTSGLNEQFF
size: few; J: TRBJ2-7; V: TRBV5-6; D: TRBD2; DNA: TGTGCCAGCAGCTCACTAACGACTAGCGGCCTCCCCTGGGAGCAGTACTTC; CDR3: CASSSLTTSGLPWEQYF
size: few; J: TRBJ2-5; V: TRBV18; D: NA; DNA: TGTGCCAGCTCACCTCTGCAAGAGACCCAGTACTTC; CDR3: CASSPLQETQYF
size: few; J: TRBJ2-3; V: TRBV20-1; D: NA; DNA: TGCAGTGCTAGCCCGGCAGATACGCAGTATTTT; CDR3: CSASPADTQYF
size: NA; J: TRBJ2-3; V: TRBV11-3; D: NA; DNA: TGTGCCAGCACCGCGAGAAGCGTTACGCAGTATTTT; CDR3: CASTARSVTQYF
size: few; J: TRBJ2-3; V: TRBV29-1; D: NA; DNA: TGCAGCGTTGAACTAGCTGGCACAGATACGCAGTATTTT; CDR3: CSVELAGTDTQYF
size: NA; J: TRBJ2-7; V: TRBV14; D: TRBD1; DNA: TGTGCCAGCAGTCGGACAGGGGGCCCCTACGAGCAGTACTTC; CDR3: CASSRTGGPYEQYF
size: NA; J: TRBJ2-6; V: TRBV5-1; D: NA; DNA: TGCGCCAGCAGCTTGGAGCCCTCTGGGGCCAACGTCCTGACTTTC; CDR3: CASSLEPSGANVLTF
size: NA; J: TRBJ2-5; V: TRBV9; D: TRBD2; DNA: TGTGCCAGCAGCGTTCGGGGGGAAGAGACCCAGTACTTC; CDR3: CASSVRGEETQYF
size: NA; J: TRBJ2-1; V: TRBV7-9; D: TRBD1; DNA: TGTGCCAGCAGCCCCAGCTGGACAGGCTACAATGAGCAGTTCTTC; CDR3: CASSPSWTGYNEQFF
size: few; J: TRBJ1-1; V: TRBV19; D: NA; DNA: TGTGCCAGTAAAGAGGGCAGGGGCATGAACACTGAAGCTTTCTTT; CDR3: CASKEGRGMNTEAFF
size: NA; J: TRBJ1-6; V: TRBV27; D: NA; DNA: TGTGCCAGCAGTCCCGGTAGCTCCTATAATTCACCCCTCCACTTT; CDR3: CASSPGSSYNSPLHF
size: NA; J: TRBJ2-5; V: TRBV29-1; D: NA; DNA: TGCAGCGCTCTGGGGGAGACCCGTCAAGAGACCCAGTACTTC; CDR3: CSALGETRQETQYF
size: many; J: TRBJ2-7; V: TRBV30; D: TRBD1; DNA: TGTGCCTGGAGGCCGGGACAGCCGTCCTACGAGCAGTACTTC; CDR3: CAWRPGQPSYEQYF
size: NA; J: TRBJ2-1; V: TRBV7-3; D: NA; DNA: TGTGCCAGCAGCGTGAACGGGGCCCTTTCCAATGAGCAGTTCTTC; CDR3: CASSVNGALSNEQFF
size: NA; J: TRBJ2-3; V: TRBV4-1; D: NA; DNA: TGCGCCAGCAGCCAGACCCGGGGGAGAGATACGCAGTATTTT; CDR3: CASSQTRGRDTQYF
size: NA; J: TRBJ2-1; V: TRBV13; D: NA; DNA: TGTGCCAGCAGCTTAGGCGGGGCCTACAATGAGCAGTTCTTC; CDR3: CASSLGGAYNEQFF
size: few; J: TRBJ2-5; V: TRBV29-1; D: NA; DNA: TGCAGCGTTGCATCAGAGAGCGAGACCCAGTACTTC; CDR3: CSVASESETQYF
size: few; J: TRBJ2-5; V: TRBV28; D: NA; DNA: TGTGCCAGCAGTTTACACTCGGGGCCACAAGAGACCCAGTACTTC; CDR3: CASSLHSGPQETQYF
size: NA; J: TRBJ2-5; V: TRBV7-9; D: NA; DNA: TGTGCCAGCACCCACTTGACGGAGGGGCAAGAGACCCAGTACTTC; CDR3: CASTHLTEGQETQYF
size: few; J: TRBJ1-4; V: TRBV5-1; D: NA; DNA: TGCGCCAGCAGCTCGGGACTCACCGCAACTAATGAAAAACTGTTTTTT; CDR3: CASSSGLTATNEKLFF
size: few; J: TRBJ2-6; V: TRBV18; D: NA; DNA: TGTGCCAGCTCACCACTGGCAGGGAACTCTGGGGCCAACGTCCTGACTTTC; CDR3: CASSPLAGNSGANVLTF
size: NA; J: TRBJ2-7; V: TRBV27; D: TRBD1; DNA: TGTGCCAGCAGTTCGCGGACAGGGGCCACCTACGAGCAGTACTTC; CDR3: CASSSRTGATYEQYF
size: NA; J: TRBJ2-2; V: TRBV4-3; D: NA; DNA: TGCGCCAGCAATCTGGTACTGGGGACCGGGGAGCTGTTTTTT; CDR3: CASNLVLGTGELFF
size: few; J: TRBJ2-7; V: TRBV7-2; D: TRBD2; DNA: TGTGCCAGCAGCTTGTTTAGCGGGACTTTTAACGAGCAGTACTTC; CDR3: CASSLFSGTFNEQYF
size: few; J: TRBJ2-7; V: TRBV7-9; D: NA; DNA: TGTGCCAGCAGCTTAACCCGGGTTCGAAGAGGGTACGAGCAGTACTTC; CDR3: CASSLTRVRRGYEQYF
size: few; J: TRBJ1-2; V: TRBV7-9; D: NA; DNA: TGTGCCAGCAGCGGCCGGCCCGGGCGACGAATGAACTATGGCTACACCTTC; CDR3: CASSGRPGRRMNYGYTF
size: few; J: TRBJ2-1; V: TRBV5-1; D: TRBD1; DNA: TGCGCCAGCAGCTATGGGACAGGGGCCAAGAGTGAGCAGTTCTTC; CDR3: CASSYGTGAKSEQFF
size: few; J: TRBJ2-7; V: TRBV30; D: TRBD1; DNA: TGTGCCAGCCACAGGGGCCGCTACGAGCAGTACTTC; CDR3: CASHRGRYEQYF
size: few; J: TRBJ2-1; V: TRBV21-1; D: NA; DNA: TGTGCCAGCAGCAAACAGGCAGGAGGTATTCACCATGAGCAGTTCTTC; CDR3: CASSKQAGGIHHEQFF
size: NA; J: TRBJ2-1; V: TRBV2; D: NA; DNA: TGTGCCAGCCGAGGCCCCATGGAGCAGTTCTTC; CDR3: CASRGPMEQFF
size: NA; J: TRBJ2-2; V: TRBV27; D: NA; DNA: TGTGCCAGCAGTTTAGCTAGGGGGGCCCAGGAGCTGTTTTTT; CDR3: CASSLARGAQELFF
size: NA; J: TRBJ1-2; V: TRBV30; D: TRBD1; DNA: TGTGCCTGGAGCGCGGACAGGCCCTATGGCTACACCTTC; CDR3: CAWSADRPYGYTF
size: NA; J: TRBJ2-1; V: TRBV11-2; D: NA; DNA: TGTGCCAGCAGCTCGATCAGGGACCTACGCAATGAGCAGTTCTTC; CDR3: CASSSIRDLRNEQFF
size: few; J: TRBJ2-4; V: TRBV28; D: NA; DNA: TGTGCCAGCAGTTCCGCCTCCCTTAGGAACATTCAGTACTTC; CDR3: CASSSASLRNIQYF
size: few; J: TRBJ1-5; V: TRBV2; D: NA; DNA: TGTGCCAGCAGTGAATCGGGGTCCCCTCAGCCCCAGCATTTT; CDR3: CASSESGSPQPQHF
size: few; J: TRBJ2-5; V: TRBV7-3; D: NA; DNA: TGTGCCAGCAGCTTGACGGTTAAAGAGACCCAGTACTTC; CDR3: CASSLTVKETQYF